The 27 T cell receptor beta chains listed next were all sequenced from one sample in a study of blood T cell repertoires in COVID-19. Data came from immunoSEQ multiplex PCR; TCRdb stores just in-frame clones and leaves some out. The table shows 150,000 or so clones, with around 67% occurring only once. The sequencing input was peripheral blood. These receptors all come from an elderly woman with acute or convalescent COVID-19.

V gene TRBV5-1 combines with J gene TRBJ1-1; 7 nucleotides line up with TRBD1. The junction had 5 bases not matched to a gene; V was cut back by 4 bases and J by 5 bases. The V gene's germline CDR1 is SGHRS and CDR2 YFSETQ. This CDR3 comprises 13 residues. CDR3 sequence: CASSIQGETEAFF. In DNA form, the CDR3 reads TGCGCCAGCAGCATCCAGGGGGAGACTGAAGCTTTCTTT.

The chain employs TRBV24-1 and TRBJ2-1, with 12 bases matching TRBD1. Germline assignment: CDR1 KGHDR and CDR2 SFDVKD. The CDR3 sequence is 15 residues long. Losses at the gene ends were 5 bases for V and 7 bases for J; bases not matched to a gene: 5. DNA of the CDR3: TGTGCCACCAGTGTAGCGGGACAGGGGGCGAATGAGCAGTTCTTC. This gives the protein CATSVAGQGANEQFF.

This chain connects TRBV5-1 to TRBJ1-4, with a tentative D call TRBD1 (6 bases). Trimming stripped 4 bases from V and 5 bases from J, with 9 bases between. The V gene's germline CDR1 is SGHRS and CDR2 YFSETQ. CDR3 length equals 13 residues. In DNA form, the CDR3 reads TGCGCCAGCAGCCCAGGACAGAATGAAAAACTGTTTTTT. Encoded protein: CASSPGQNEKLFF.

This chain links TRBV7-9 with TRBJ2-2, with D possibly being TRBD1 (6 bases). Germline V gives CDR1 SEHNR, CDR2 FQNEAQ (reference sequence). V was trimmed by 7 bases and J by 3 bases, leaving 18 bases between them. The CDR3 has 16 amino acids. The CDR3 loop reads CASIPGWTVYTGELFF. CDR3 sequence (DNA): TGTGCCAGCATCCCGGGATGGACAGTTTACACCGGGGAGCTGTTTTTT.

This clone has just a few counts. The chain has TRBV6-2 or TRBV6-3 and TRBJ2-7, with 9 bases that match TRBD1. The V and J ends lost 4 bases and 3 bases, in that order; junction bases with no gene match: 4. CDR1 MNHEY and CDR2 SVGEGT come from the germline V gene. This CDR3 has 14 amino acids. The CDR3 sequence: CASSSPGQGYEQYF. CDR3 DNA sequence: TGTGCCAGCAGTTCTCCGGGACAGGGCTACGAGCAGTACTTC.

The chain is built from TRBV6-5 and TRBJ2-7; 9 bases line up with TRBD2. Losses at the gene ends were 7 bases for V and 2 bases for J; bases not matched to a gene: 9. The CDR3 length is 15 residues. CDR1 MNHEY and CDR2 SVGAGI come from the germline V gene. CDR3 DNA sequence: TGTGCCAGCATAGTCCTAGCGGGGTTAGCCTACGAGCAGTACTTC. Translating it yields CASIVLAGLAYEQYF.

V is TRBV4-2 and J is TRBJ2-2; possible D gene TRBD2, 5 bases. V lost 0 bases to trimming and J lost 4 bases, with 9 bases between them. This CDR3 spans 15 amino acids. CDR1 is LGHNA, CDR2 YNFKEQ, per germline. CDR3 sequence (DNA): TGTGCCAGCAGCCAAGATAGGGCGGGCACCGGGGAGCTGTTTTTT. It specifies CASSQDRAGTGELFF.

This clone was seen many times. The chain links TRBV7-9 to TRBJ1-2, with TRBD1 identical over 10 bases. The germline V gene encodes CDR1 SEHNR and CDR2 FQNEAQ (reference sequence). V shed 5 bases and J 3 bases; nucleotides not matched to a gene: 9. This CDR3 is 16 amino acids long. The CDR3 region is CASSLDRGLSHYGYTF. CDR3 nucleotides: TGTGCCAGCAGCCTTGACAGGGGGCTCTCTCACTATGGCTACACCTTC.

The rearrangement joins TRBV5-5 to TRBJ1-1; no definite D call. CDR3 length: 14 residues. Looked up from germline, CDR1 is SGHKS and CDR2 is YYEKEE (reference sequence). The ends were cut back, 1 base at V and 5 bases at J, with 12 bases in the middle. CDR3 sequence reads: CASSLQLDWTEAFF. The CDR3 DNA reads TGTGCCAGCAGCTTGCAGTTGGACTGGACTGAAGCTTTCTTT. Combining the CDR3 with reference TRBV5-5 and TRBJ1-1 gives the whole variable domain DAGVTQSPTHLIKTRGQQVTLRCSPISGHKSVSWYQQVLGQGPQFIFQYYEKEERGRGNFPDRFSARQFPNYSSELNVNALLLGDSALYLCASSLQLDWTEAFFGQGTRLTVV.

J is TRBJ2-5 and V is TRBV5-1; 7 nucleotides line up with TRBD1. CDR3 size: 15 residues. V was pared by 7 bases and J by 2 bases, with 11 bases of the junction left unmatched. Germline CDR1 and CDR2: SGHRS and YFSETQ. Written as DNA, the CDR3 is TGCGCCAGCGGCTATCCCGACAGGGAACAAGAGACCCAGTACTTC. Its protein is CASGYPDREQETQYF.

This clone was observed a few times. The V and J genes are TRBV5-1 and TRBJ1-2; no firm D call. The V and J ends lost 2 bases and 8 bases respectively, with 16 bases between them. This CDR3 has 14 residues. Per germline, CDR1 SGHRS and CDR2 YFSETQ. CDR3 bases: TGCGCCAGCAGCTTCCTACCTTCGGGTGTAGGCTACACCTTC. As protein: CASSFLPSGVGYTF.

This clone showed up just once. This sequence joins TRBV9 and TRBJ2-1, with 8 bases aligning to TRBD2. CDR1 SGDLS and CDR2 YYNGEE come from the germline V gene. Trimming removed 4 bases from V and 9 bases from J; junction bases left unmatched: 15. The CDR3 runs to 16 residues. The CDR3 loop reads CASSPLVEIAGPEQFF. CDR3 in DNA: TGTGCCAGCAGCCCCCTGGTGGAGATAGCGGGACCTGAGCAGTTCTTC.

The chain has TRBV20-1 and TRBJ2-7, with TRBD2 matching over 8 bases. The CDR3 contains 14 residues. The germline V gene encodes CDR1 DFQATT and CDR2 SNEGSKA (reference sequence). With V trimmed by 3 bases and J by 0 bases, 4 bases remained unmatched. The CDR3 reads CSASLAGRSYEQYF. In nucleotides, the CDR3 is TGCAGTGCTAGTTTAGCGGGGCGCTCCTACGAGCAGTACTTC.

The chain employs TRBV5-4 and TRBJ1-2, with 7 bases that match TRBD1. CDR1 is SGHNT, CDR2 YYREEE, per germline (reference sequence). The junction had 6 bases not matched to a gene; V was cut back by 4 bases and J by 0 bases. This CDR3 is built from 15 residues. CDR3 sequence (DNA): TGTGCCAGCAGCCATGACAGGGTATCTAACTATGGCTACACCTTC. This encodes CASSHDRVSNYGYTF.

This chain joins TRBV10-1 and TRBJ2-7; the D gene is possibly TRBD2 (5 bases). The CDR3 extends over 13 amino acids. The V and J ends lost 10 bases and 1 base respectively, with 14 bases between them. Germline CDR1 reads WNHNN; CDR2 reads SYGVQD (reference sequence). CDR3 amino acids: CAIRGSLSYEQYF. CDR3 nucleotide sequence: TGCGCCATCCGAGGGAGTTTATCCTACGAGCAGTACTTC.

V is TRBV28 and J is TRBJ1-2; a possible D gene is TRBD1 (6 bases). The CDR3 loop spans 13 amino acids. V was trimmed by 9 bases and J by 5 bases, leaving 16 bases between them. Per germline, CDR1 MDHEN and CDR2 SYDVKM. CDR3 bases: TGTGCCAGTCAGATGGGGGCGGTATATGGCTACACCTTC. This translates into CASQMGAVYGYTF.

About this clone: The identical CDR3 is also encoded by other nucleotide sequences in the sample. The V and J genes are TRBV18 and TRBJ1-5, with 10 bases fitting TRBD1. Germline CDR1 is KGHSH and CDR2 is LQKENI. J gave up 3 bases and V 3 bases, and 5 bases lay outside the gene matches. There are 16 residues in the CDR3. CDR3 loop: CASSPGTGADNQPQHF. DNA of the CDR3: TGTGCCAGCTCACCGGGGACAGGGGCGGACAATCAGCCCCAGCATTTT.

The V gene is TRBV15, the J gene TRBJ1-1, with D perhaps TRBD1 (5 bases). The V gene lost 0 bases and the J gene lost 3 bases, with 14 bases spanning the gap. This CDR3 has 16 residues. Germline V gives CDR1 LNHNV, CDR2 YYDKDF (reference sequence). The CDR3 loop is CATSRDPQGSYTEAFF. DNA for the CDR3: TGTGCCACCAGCAGAGATCCGCAGGGAAGCTACACTGAAGCTTTCTTT.

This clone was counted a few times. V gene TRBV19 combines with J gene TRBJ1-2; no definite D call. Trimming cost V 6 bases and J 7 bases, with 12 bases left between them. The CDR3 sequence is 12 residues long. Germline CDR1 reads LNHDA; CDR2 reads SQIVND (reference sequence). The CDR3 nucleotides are TGTGCCAGTAGCCCCATAGCTGGTGGCTACACCTTC. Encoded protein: CASSPIAGGYTF.

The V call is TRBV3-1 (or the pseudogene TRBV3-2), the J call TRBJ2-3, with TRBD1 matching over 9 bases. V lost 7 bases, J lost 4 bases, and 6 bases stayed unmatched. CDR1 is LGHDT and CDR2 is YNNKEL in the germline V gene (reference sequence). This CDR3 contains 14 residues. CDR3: CASTYGQGPDTQYF. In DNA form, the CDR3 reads TGTGCCAGCACCTACGGACAGGGGCCAGATACGCAGTATTTT.

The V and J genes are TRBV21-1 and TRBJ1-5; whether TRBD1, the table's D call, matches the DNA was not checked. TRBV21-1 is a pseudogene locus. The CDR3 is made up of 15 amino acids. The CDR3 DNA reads TGTGCCAGCACTGGACAGGGGGTGGGCAATCAGCCCCAGCATTTT. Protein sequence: CASTGQGVGNQPQHF.

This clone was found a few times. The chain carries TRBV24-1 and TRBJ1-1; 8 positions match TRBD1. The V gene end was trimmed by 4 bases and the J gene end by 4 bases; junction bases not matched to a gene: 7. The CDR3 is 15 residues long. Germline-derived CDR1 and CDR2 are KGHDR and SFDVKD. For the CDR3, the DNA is TGTGCCACCAGTGACGGGCAGGGGGCGAGCACTGAAGCTTTCTTT. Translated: CATSDGQGASTEAFF.

The chain's CDR3 is CASSFQRETQYF. CDR3 coding DNA: TGTGCCAGCAGCTTCCAGCGAGAGACCCAGTACTTC. This chain joins TRBV7-2 and TRBJ2-5; D ambiguous. V was shortened by 3 bases and J by 4 bases, with 6 bases between the two germline ends. CDR1 and CDR2 from the germline V gene are SGHTA and FQGNSA. The CDR3 totals 12 residues. The variable domain in full, completed from reference TRBV7-2 and TRBJ2-5, reads GAGVSQSPSNKVTEKGKDVELRCDPISGHTALYWYRQSLGQGLEFLIYFQGNSAPDKSGLPSDRFSAERTGGSVSTLTIQRTQQEDSAVYLCASSFQRETQYFGPGTRLLVL.

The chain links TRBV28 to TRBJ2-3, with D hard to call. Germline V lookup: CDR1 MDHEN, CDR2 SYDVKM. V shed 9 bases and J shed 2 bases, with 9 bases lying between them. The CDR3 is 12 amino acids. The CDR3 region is CASGPYTDTQYF. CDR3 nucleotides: TGTGCCAGTGGGCCGTACACAGATACGCAGTATTTT.

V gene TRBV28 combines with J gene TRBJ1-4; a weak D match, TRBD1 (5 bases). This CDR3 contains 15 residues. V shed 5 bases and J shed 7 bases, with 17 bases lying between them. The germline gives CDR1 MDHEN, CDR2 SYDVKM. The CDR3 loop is CASSAPADGGEKLFF. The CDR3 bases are TGTGCCAGCAGTGCCCCGGCCGACGGGGGTGAAAAACTGTTTTTT. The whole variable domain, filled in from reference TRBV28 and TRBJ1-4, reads DVKVTQSSRYLVKRTGEKVFLECVQDMDHENMFWYRQDPGLGLRLIYFSYDVKMKEKGDIPEGYSVSREKKERFSLILESASTNQTSMYLCASSAPADGGEKLFFGSGTQLSVL.

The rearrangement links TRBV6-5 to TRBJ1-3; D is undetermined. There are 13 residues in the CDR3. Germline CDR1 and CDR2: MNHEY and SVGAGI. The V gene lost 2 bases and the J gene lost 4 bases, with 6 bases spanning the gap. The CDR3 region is CASSYLSGNTIYF. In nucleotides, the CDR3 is TGTGCCAGCAGTTACCTATCCGGAAACACCATATATTTT.

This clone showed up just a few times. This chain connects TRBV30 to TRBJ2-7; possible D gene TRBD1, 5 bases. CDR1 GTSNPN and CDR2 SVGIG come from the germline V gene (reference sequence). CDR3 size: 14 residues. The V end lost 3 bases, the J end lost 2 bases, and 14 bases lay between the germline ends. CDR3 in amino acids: CAWSGRALAYEQYF. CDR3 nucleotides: TGTGCCTGGAGCGGCAGGGCGTTGGCCTACGAGCAGTACTTC.